This section outlines one TCR beta chain sequence together with its context. The CDR3 is made up of 14 amino acids. V was cut by 4 bases and J by 2 bases, with 11 bases left in between. CDR1 and CDR2 (germline): SGHRS, YFSETQ. The assay was immunoSEQ multiplex PCR, and TCRdb's table has in-frame clones only and misses some. The sample records 140,000 or so clones, around 80% being singletons. The sample originates from a study of blood T cell repertoires in COVID-19. The chain carries TRBV5-1 and TRBJ2-3, with D perhaps TRBD1 (6 bases). The receptor was derived from a woman aged 60 to 75 with acute or convalescent COVID-19. Material: peripheral blood. This CDR3 is CASSTGILTDTQYF. CDR3 coding DNA: TGCGCCAGCAGCACAGGGATTCTCACAGATACGCAGTATTTT.